This T cell receptor (beta chain) was retrieved from a study of T cells in Graves' hyperthyroidism and ophthalmopathy (dated by TCRdb to about 2019). Study-wide context: Peripheral blood samples were taken at initial diagnosis, before any treatment was given. TCR V-J signatures able to tell the groups apart were searched for in a discovery cohort of 100 patients, of whom fewer than 45 had Graves' ophthalmopathy and around 57 had stable Graves' hyperthyroidism. Prospective prediction of ophthalmopathy was tested in an independent validation cohort consisting of roughly 20 hyperthyroidism patients and 15 to 17 patients who later progressed to ophthalmopathy. For training and testing, the roughly 93 patients in the discovery cohort were randomly divided in a 7:3 ratio. In about six Graves' hyperthyroidism patients, the study also compared T-cell repertoires from thyroid tissue with T-cell repertoires from blood. After sampling, hyperthyroidism patients received methimazole starting at 30 mg daily, and ophthalmopathy patients received high-dose intravenous methylprednisolone. TCR Vbeta CDR3 sequencing of approximately 140 peripheral blood samples (more than 40 ophthalmopathy, about 74 hyperthyroidism and approximately 17 progressor patients) is reported in the paper. Paper-wide results and their limitations: In validation, the model predicted progression to ophthalmopathy a median of roughly 6.2 months before onset, with about 71% sensitivity and just under 75% specificity. Sample size was not statistically predetermined, and investigators were not blinded to group allocation. Most expanded thyroid clonotypes (frequency above 0.001) were also detected in blood, suggesting blood repertoires may reflect thyroid immune responses. Ophthalmopathy was separated from stable hyperthyroidism by a 13 V-J signature model, with just over 85% sensitivity and approximately 84% specificity obtained in cross-validation and 80%/75% obtained in testing.

Amplification of TCR beta CDR3 regions was carried out from RNA transcripts. The first round of RT-PCR for the TCR CDR3 was performed with the HTBI primer set and the Qiagen OneStep RT-PCR kit. Libraries were constructed in a second round of multiplex PCR, after which size selection and purification were carried out. The libraries were sequenced on an Illumina HiSeq2000 using paired-end 100 bp reads. Per the source publication's procedure: SOAPnuke was used to process the raw data, removing reads that contained adapters or uncalled bases, had a mean Phred below 15, or lacked an exact match to the constant primer or identifier. High-quality paired reads were merged with COPE v1.2.5, and unique nucleotide sequences were defined as clonotypes. Clonotypes were aligned to IMGT TRBV, TRBD and TRBJ reference segments using MiTCR v1.1. The analysis included only V-J combinations with a frequency above 0.0001, which together covered 99% to 99.2% of the repertoires. A TCS score was defined as the ratio between F50 (clonal expansion) and ExV (chaos), using BLOSUM62-based TCRdist between CDR3 peptides within each V-J. Welch's t-statistics and random forest reduced approximately 520 V-J features to roughly 13, which were used in a naive Bayes classifier (R e1071). The Morisita-Horn index was used to measure how similar the thyroid and blood repertoires were. TCRdb reworked the public reads: Q25 trimming with fastp, MiXCR clone assembly, productive beta chains retained. Rows are unified per CDR3 protein, each entry keeping the most common DNA and genes. Here the V and J calls rest on TCRdb's processing, not on the authors' analysis. The sample table holds over 700,000 distinct CDR3 sequences, of which about a third were seen once. Clones ranked in the top ten supply around 30% of the sample.

Graves' hyperthyroidism was defined as stable when no progression to ophthalmopathy occurred over 18 months of follow-up. Hyperthyroidism patients were newly diagnosed, with disease duration under 2 months, and aged 18 to 65 years. Exclusion was applied to patients with uncontrolled infections, other autoimmune diseases, pregnancy or lactation. Diagnoses relied on clinical symptoms, serum thyroxine and TRAb, thyroid ultrasound and orbital computed tomography. PBMCs were isolated from more than 8 ml of fresh peripheral blood by Ficoll-Paque density gradient centrifugation. Total RNA was extracted with Trizol reagent, and quality was checked on an Agilent 2100 Bioanalyzer. Regarding this clonotype: Its antigen is currently not known. The conserved final phenylalanine or tryptophan is absent from the CDR3, which likely points to a read error.

This receptor was identified in a woman aged 40 to 50 with Graves' hyperthyroidism. What was sequenced was blood.

CDR3 sequence: CASSQGLTNGAFL. The bases read TGCGCCAGCAGCCAAGGACTGACAAATGGAGCTTTCCTT. The sequence joins TRBV5-1 to TRBJ1-1; the D gene cannot be named for sure. Per the germline V gene, SGHRS is the CDR1 and YFSETQ is the CDR2. Both ends counted, the CDR3 spans 13 residues. CDR3 DNA is the only sequence kept; it has 39 bases, read in frame from the first base. Trimming at the junction amounts to 4 bases on V and 10 bases on J, and the germline ends lie 17 bases apart.